This is a list of T cell receptor beta chains from one sample in a study of persistence of HIV-infected CD4 T cells. The method was immunoSEQ multiplex PCR; TCRdb's version includes in-frame clones alone and lacks a portion of them. The table has 40,000 to 50,000 clones, around 72% seen once. No antigen has been identified for these receptors. The material was CD4+ T cells sorted from PBMCs after approximately 19-hour stimulation, obtained from a patient who received antiretroviral therapy. The receptors originated from an adult man with HIV who was CMV-seropositive. The CDR3 runs from the conserved cysteine through the conserved F or W. Each record gives: J gene, V gene, clone size, D gene, CDR3 protein, CDR3 DNA. A D gene is named only where the DNA matches it firmly. Expanded clones get a size class; other rows say once, few or many, or leave the size out.

j_call: TRBJ1-3; v_call: TRBV7-8; clone_size: NA; d_call: TRBD1; cdr3_aa: CASSPNGGQRNTIYF; cdr3_nt: TGTGCCAGCAGCCCCAATGGGGGACAGCGAAACACCATATATTTT
j_call: TRBJ2-1; v_call: TRBV29-1; clone_size: NA; d_call: NA; cdr3_aa: CSVRPGATSYNEQFF; cdr3_nt: TGCAGCGTTCGACCCGGGGCGACCTCCTACAATGAGCAGTTCTTC
j_call: TRBJ2-1; v_call: TRBV6-5; clone_size: NA; d_call: NA; cdr3_aa: CASSQGLVGYNEQFF; cdr3_nt: TGTGCCAGCAGCCAGGGGCTCGTTGGCTACAATGAGCAGTTCTTC
j_call: TRBJ2-4; v_call: TRBV7-9; clone_size: once; d_call: TRBD1; cdr3_aa: CASSTGTVAKNIQYF; cdr3_nt: TGTGCCAGCAGCACCGGGACAGTAGCCAAAAACATTCAGTACTTC
j_call: TRBJ1-3; v_call: TRBV3-1/TRBV3-2; clone_size: NA; d_call: NA; cdr3_aa: CASSQDRRGSGNTIYF; cdr3_nt: TGTGCCAGCAGCCAAGATCGGAGAGGGTCTGGAAACACCATATATTTT
j_call: TRBJ2-2; v_call: TRBV6-2/TRBV6-3; clone_size: NA; d_call: NA; cdr3_aa: CASSSRELFF; cdr3_nt: TGTGCCAGCAGCTCCCGGGAGCTGTTTTTT
j_call: TRBJ2-5; v_call: TRBV11-2; clone_size: NA; d_call: NA; cdr3_aa: CASSRTGTPEETQYF; cdr3_nt: TGTGCCAGCAGCCGTACCGGGACACCTGAAGAGACCCAGTACTTC
j_call: TRBJ2-2; v_call: TRBV28; clone_size: NA; d_call: NA; cdr3_aa: CASISTPRAKVGELFF; cdr3_nt: TGTGCCAGCATTTCCACCCCCAGGGCGAAGGTCGGGGAGCTGTTTTTT
j_call: TRBJ2-1; v_call: TRBV24-1; clone_size: NA; d_call: TRBD1; cdr3_aa: CATSERGQGGYNEQFF; cdr3_nt: TGTGCCACCAGTGAACGGGGACAGGGTGGCTACAATGAGCAGTTCTTC
j_call: TRBJ2-1; v_call: TRBV19; clone_size: NA; d_call: NA; cdr3_aa: CASSRWYEQFF; cdr3_nt: TGTGCCAGTAGCCGATGGTATGAGCAGTTCTTC
j_call: TRBJ2-7; v_call: TRBV10-3; clone_size: NA; d_call: NA; cdr3_aa: CAISTMSYEQYF; cdr3_nt: TGTGCCATCAGTACCATGTCCTACGAGCAGTACTTC
j_call: TRBJ2-2; v_call: TRBV3-1/TRBV3-2; clone_size: few; d_call: TRBD2; cdr3_aa: CASSPRMPGLAGGTGELFF; cdr3_nt: TGTGCCAGCTCCCCAAGGATGCCGGGACTAGCGGGAGGGACCGGGGAGCTGTTTTTT
j_call: TRBJ2-3; v_call: TRBV7-2; clone_size: NA; d_call: NA; cdr3_aa: CASSPQLLSTDTQYF; cdr3_nt: TGTGCCAGCAGCCCCCAGCTCCTAAGCACAGATACGCAGTATTTT
j_call: TRBJ2-7; v_call: TRBV19; clone_size: NA; d_call: NA; cdr3_aa: CASGPTGRTIGWVGEQYF; cdr3_nt: TGTGCCAGCGGCCCTACAGGGAGGACAATTGGGTGGGTGGGAGAGCAGTACTTC
j_call: TRBJ1-2; v_call: TRBV18; clone_size: NA; d_call: TRBD1; cdr3_aa: CASSPNQGTGGAYGYTF; cdr3_nt: TGTGCCAGCTCACCCAATCAGGGGACAGGGGGCGCCTATGGCTACACCTTC
j_call: TRBJ2-4; v_call: TRBV7-8; clone_size: NA; d_call: TRBD1; cdr3_aa: CASSSGQGANIQYF; cdr3_nt: TGTGCCAGCAGCTCGGGACAGGGGGCCAACATTCAGTACTTC
j_call: TRBJ1-2; v_call: TRBV3-1/TRBV3-2; clone_size: NA; d_call: TRBD1; cdr3_aa: CASSRRTGVGYTF; cdr3_nt: TGTGCCAGCAGCCGGAGGACAGGGGTTGGCTACACCTTC
j_call: TRBJ1-6; v_call: TRBV14; clone_size: NA; d_call: NA; cdr3_aa: CASSQETGLLNSPLHF; cdr3_nt: TGTGCCAGCAGCCAAGAGACAGGCCTTCTAAATTCACCCCTCCACTTT
j_call: TRBJ1-1; v_call: TRBV18; clone_size: NA; d_call: NA; cdr3_aa: CASSPARGTEAFF; cdr3_nt: TGTGCCAGCTCACCGGCCAGGGGCACTGAAGCTTTCTTT
j_call: TRBJ2-7; v_call: TRBV10-3; clone_size: NA; d_call: NA; cdr3_aa: CAISPPQSYEQYF; cdr3_nt: TGTGCCATCTCACCTCCTCAGTCCTACGAGCAGTACTTC
j_call: TRBJ1-5; v_call: TRBV19; clone_size: NA; d_call: NA; cdr3_aa: CASRRDGTTSNQPQHF; cdr3_nt: TGTGCCAGTAGAAGAGACGGGACAACTAGCAATCAGCCCCAGCATTTT
j_call: TRBJ1-3; v_call: TRBV5-1; clone_size: once; d_call: NA; cdr3_aa: CASSGGQRNSGNTIYF; cdr3_nt: TGCGCCAGCAGTGGAGGGCAACGGAACTCTGGAAACACCATATATTTT
j_call: TRBJ1-6; v_call: TRBV15; clone_size: NA; d_call: TRBD1; cdr3_aa: CATSRTGPSYNSPLHF; cdr3_nt: TGTGCCACCAGCAGGACAGGGCCCTCCTATAATTCACCCCTCCACTTT
j_call: TRBJ2-7; v_call: TRBV6-9; clone_size: medium-sized; d_call: NA; cdr3_aa: CASSFQGSSWTSTYEQYF; cdr3_nt: TGTGCCAGCAGTTTCCAAGGTAGCTCGTGGACCTCCACATACGAGCAGTACTTC
j_call: TRBJ1-1; v_call: TRBV7-6; clone_size: NA; d_call: TRBD1; cdr3_aa: CASSLSRSQGGTEAFF; cdr3_nt: TGTGCCAGCAGCTTAAGCCGCTCTCAGGGGGGTACTGAAGCTTTCTTT
j_call: TRBJ2-1; v_call: TRBV19; clone_size: NA; d_call: NA; cdr3_aa: CASSPRALYNEQFF; cdr3_nt: TGTGCCAGTAGTCCCCGGGCCCTCTACAATGAGCAGTTCTTC
j_call: TRBJ2-1; v_call: TRBV5-1; clone_size: NA; d_call: TRBD2; cdr3_aa: CASSLTSGLSYNEQFF; cdr3_nt: TGCGCCAGCAGCTTGACTAGCGGACTCTCCTACAATGAGCAGTTCTTC
j_call: TRBJ2-7; v_call: TRBV5-1; clone_size: NA; d_call: TRBD2; cdr3_aa: CASSSPSGASYEQYF; cdr3_nt: TGCGCCAGCAGTTCCCCTAGCGGGGCCTCCTACGAGCAGTACTTC
j_call: TRBJ2-1; v_call: TRBV24-1; clone_size: few; d_call: NA; cdr3_aa: CATSDSSSGSNEQFF; cdr3_nt: TGTGCCACCAGTGATTCCTCGTCGGGGAGCAATGAGCAGTTCTTC
j_call: TRBJ2-3; v_call: TRBV11-3; clone_size: NA; d_call: TRBD2; cdr3_aa: CASSSSSGLTDTQYF; cdr3_nt: TGTGCCAGCAGCTCCTCTAGCGGGCTCACAGATACGCAGTATTTT
j_call: TRBJ2-7; v_call: TRBV5-4; clone_size: NA; d_call: NA; cdr3_aa: CASSRPGENYEQYF; cdr3_nt: TGTGCCAGCAGCCGCCCGGGAGAGAACTACGAGCAGTACTTC
j_call: TRBJ1-2; v_call: TRBV7-9; clone_size: NA; d_call: NA; cdr3_aa: CASSLFSQLTYGYTF; cdr3_nt: TGTGCCAGCAGCTTATTTTCCCAGCTAACCTATGGCTACACCTTC
j_call: TRBJ1-1; v_call: TRBV4-1; clone_size: NA; d_call: NA; cdr3_aa: CASSQERGAFF; cdr3_nt: TGCGCCAGCAGCCAAGAGAGAGGCGCTTTCTTT
j_call: TRBJ2-1; v_call: TRBV7-2; clone_size: NA; d_call: NA; cdr3_aa: CASSSDTGRGNHEQFF; cdr3_nt: TGTGCCAGCAGCTCCGATACCGGACGGGGGAACCATGAGCAGTTCTTC
j_call: TRBJ1-2; v_call: TRBV28; clone_size: NA; d_call: NA; cdr3_aa: CASSLRTTYGYTF; cdr3_nt: TGTGCCAGCAGTTTACGGACTACCTATGGCTACACCTTC
j_call: TRBJ2-7; v_call: TRBV27; clone_size: NA; d_call: NA; cdr3_aa: CASSLTQRTYEQYF; cdr3_nt: TGTGCCAGCAGTTTAACGCAGAGAACCTACGAGCAGTACTTC
j_call: TRBJ1-4; v_call: TRBV6-5; clone_size: NA; d_call: NA; cdr3_aa: CASSRGKSNEKLFF; cdr3_nt: TGTGCCAGCAGTCGGGGGAAGTCTAATGAAAAACTGTTTTTT
j_call: TRBJ1-1; v_call: TRBV19; clone_size: few; d_call: NA; cdr3_aa: CASSIEVSAEAFF; cdr3_nt: TGTGCCAGTAGTATAGAAGTTAGTGCTGAAGCTTTCTTT
j_call: TRBJ2-7; v_call: TRBV25-1; clone_size: once; d_call: TRBD1; cdr3_aa: CASTRNAGTGNHEQYF; cdr3_nt: TGTGCCAGCACCCGAAATGCCGGGACAGGGAACCACGAGCAGTACTTC
j_call: TRBJ2-7; v_call: TRBV28; clone_size: NA; d_call: TRBD2; cdr3_aa: CASSPLAGVSEQYF; cdr3_nt: TGTGCCAGCAGTCCCCTAGCGGGAGTCAGCGAGCAGTACTTC
j_call: TRBJ1-3; v_call: TRBV7-9; clone_size: few; d_call: TRBD1; cdr3_aa: CASSLGDPGQGRTGNTIYF; cdr3_nt: TGTGCCAGCAGCTTAGGTGATCCGGGACAGGGTCGTACTGGAAACACCATATATTTT
j_call: TRBJ1-2; v_call: TRBV4-1; clone_size: NA; d_call: NA; cdr3_aa: CASSPGDTARVYGYTF; cdr3_nt: TGCGCCAGCAGCCCCGGGGACACGGCTCGGGTCTATGGCTACACCTTC
j_call: TRBJ2-1; v_call: TRBV6-2/TRBV6-3; clone_size: NA; d_call: TRBD2; cdr3_aa: CASSRRGDYNEQFF; cdr3_nt: TGTGCCAGCAGTCGCCGGGGGGATTACAATGAGCAGTTCTTC
j_call: TRBJ1-4; v_call: TRBV4-3; clone_size: once; d_call: NA; cdr3_aa: CASSQVELQGREKLFF; cdr3_nt: TGCGCCAGCAGCCAAGTTGAGCTTCAGGGCCGTGAAAAACTGTTTTTT
j_call: TRBJ2-1; v_call: TRBV25-1; clone_size: NA; d_call: NA; cdr3_aa: CASSGKAWDEQFF; cdr3_nt: TGTGCCAGCAGTGGAAAGGCGTGGGATGAGCAGTTCTTC
j_call: TRBJ1-2; v_call: TRBV30; clone_size: NA; d_call: TRBD1; cdr3_aa: CAWRPGGQVSYGYTF; cdr3_nt: TGTGCCTGGAGGCCCGGCGGACAGGTCTCCTATGGCTACACCTTC
j_call: TRBJ2-7; v_call: TRBV2; clone_size: NA; d_call: NA; cdr3_aa: CASSEGSYEQYF; cdr3_nt: TGTGCCAGCAGTGAGGGTTCCTACGAGCAGTACTTC
j_call: TRBJ2-1; v_call: TRBV5-1; clone_size: NA; d_call: TRBD2; cdr3_aa: CASSLPNLAGGPNEQFF; cdr3_nt: TGCGCCAGCAGCTTGCCTAATCTAGCGGGAGGACCCAATGAGCAGTTCTTC
j_call: TRBJ1-3; v_call: TRBV7-2; clone_size: once; d_call: TRBD1; cdr3_aa: CASSSGTGAGNTIYF; cdr3_nt: TGTGCCAGCAGCTCCGGGACAGGGGCTGGAAACACCATATATTTT
j_call: TRBJ2-7; v_call: TRBV5-6; clone_size: NA; d_call: NA; cdr3_aa: CASSSSYEQYF; cdr3_nt: TGTGCCAGCAGCTCCTCCTACGAGCAGTACTTC
j_call: TRBJ1-2; v_call: TRBV7-2; clone_size: once; d_call: NA; cdr3_aa: CASSLEGGYGYTF; cdr3_nt: TGTGCCAGCAGCTTAGAGGGGGGATATGGCTACACCTTC